Below, 14 T cell receptor beta chains from the same sample are listed, as sequenced in a study of T cells in women clearing cervical HPV infection. Some clones are missing from TCRdb's copy, which holds only in-frame ones; the method was immunoSEQ multiplex PCR. The sample holds roughly 30,000 clones. The sequencing sample was made of blood buffy coat. These receptors all stem from a woman between 18 and 75 years old with a cervical HPV16 infection that either progressed to CIN3+ or cleared (not recorded which).

In regard to this clone: The read is 3 residues too short to cover the CDR3 end, so that end is filled in from the germline J gene. V is TRBV18 and J is TRBJ1-1; 7 bases match TRBD1. The germline V gene has CDR1 KGHSH and CDR2 LQKENI. V lost 2 bases to trimming and J lost 7 bases; unmatched junction nucleotides: 4. CDR3 length: 13 amino acids. The DNA read from the CDR3 is TGTGCCAGCTCACCAACAGGGGTGGTTGAA. This codes for CASSPTGVVE. The whole CDR3 sequence reads CASSPTGVVEAFF.

CDR3 bases read: TGTGCCAGCACCAGGGGGGTAGCGATCGCCACAGATACG. Its protein is CASTRGVAIATDT. The full-length CDR3 reads as CASTRGVAIATDTQYF. V is TRBV28 and J is TRBJ2-3; D is perhaps TRBD1 (7 bases). Coverage ceases 3 residues before the CDR3 finishes, and the germline J gene fills in the end. The CDR3 sequence is 16 residues long. Germline CDR1 reads MDHEN; CDR2 reads SYDVKM. Trimming stripped 7 bases from V and 2 bases from J, with 19 bases between.

A remark on this clone: Sequencing ends 3 residues short of the CDR3 end; the germline J gene provides the rest. The rearrangement links TRBV6-2 or TRBV6-3 to TRBJ1-2; TRBD1 might be the D (6 bases). Germline V gene lookup returns CDR1 MNHEY and CDR2 SVGEGT. The V end was cut by 6 bases, the J end by 2 bases, with 10 bases between. The CDR3 has 13 residues. The CDR3 DNA, read in part, is TGTGCCAGCAGATCCGGGACAAACTATGGC. Residues: CASRSGTNYG. The entire CDR3 is CASRSGTNYGYTF.

Remarks on this clone: The read is 3 residues too short to cover the CDR3 end, so that end is filled in from the germline J gene. This chain connects TRBV20-1 to TRBJ2-7, with 7 bases that match TRBD1. Germline V lookup: CDR1 DFQATT, CDR2 SNEGSKA (reference sequence). The CDR3 length is 15 residues. Trimming at V came to 1 base and at J to 6 bases, leaving 12 bases not matched to a gene. CDR3: CSARVRGRPNGEQYF. Partial CDR3 DNA: TGCAGTGCTAGAGTAAGGGGGCGCCCCAATGGCGAG.

This chain's CDR3 is CASSRGNQPQHF. The CDR3 DNA, read in part, is TGTGCCAGCAGCCGCGGCAATCAGCCC. V and J are TRBV7-9 and TRBJ1-5; no firm D call. The CDR3 is cut off 3 residues early in the read; its end comes from the germline J gene. Germline V gene lookup returns CDR1 SEHNR and CDR2 FQNEAQ (reference sequence). The length of the CDR3 is 12 residues. V gave up 5 bases and J gave up 2 bases, with 4 bases separating them. Variable domain in full (rest from reference TRBV7-9 and TRBJ1-5): DTGVSQNPRHKITKRGQNVTFRCDPISEHNRLYWYRQTLGQGPEFLTYFQNEAQLEKSRLLSDRFSAERPKGSFSTLEIQRTEQGDSAMYLCASSRGNQPQHFGDGTRLSIL.

Regarding this clone: The sequenced fragment ends 3 residues before the CDR3 boundary, so the rest is inferred from the germline J gene. The chain is built from TRBV12-3 or TRBV12-4 and TRBJ2-1, with D uncertain. The CDR3 is made up of 15 amino acids. V gave up 6 bases and J gave up 4 bases, with 16 bases separating them. CDR3 residues: CASSPGFGFYNEQFF. The CDR3 bases that were read are TGTGCCAGCAGCCCCGGGTTTGGGTTTTACAATGAG.

To note about this clone: The read stops 3 residues short of the end of the CDR3; the missing end is completed from the germline J gene. The V and J genes are TRBV29-1 and TRBJ2-3, with D possibly being TRBD1 (6 bases). This CDR3 spans 17 amino acids. Looked up from germline, CDR1 is SQVTM and CDR2 is ANQGSEA. Trimming removed 3 bases at V and 1 base at J, with 20 bases between. Here the CDR3 reads CSVETHQGIRGTDTQYF. Incomplete CDR3 DNA: TGCAGCGTTGAGACCCATCAGGGGATTAGGGGCACAGATACG.

Comment on this clone: The CDR3 extends 3 residues past the end of the read, so its final part is completed from the germline J gene. The chain uses TRBV6-2 or TRBV6-3 and TRBJ1-5; TRBD1 might be the D (6 bases). The germline CDR1 and CDR2 sequences are MNHEY and SVGEGT. V dropped 1 base and J dropped 7 bases, with 14 bases sitting between them. The length of the CDR3 is 15 residues. The CDR3: CASSYLGGQEQPQHF. CDR3 bases read: TGTGCCAGCAGTTACTTGGGGGGGCAGGAACAGCCC.

Incomplete CDR3 DNA: TGTGCCAGCAGCGTAGGTCCTAGCGGCCAAGAGACC. This encodes CASSVGPSGQET. The entire CDR3 sequence reads CASSVGPSGQETQYF. The chain combines TRBV9 with TRBJ2-5; 7 bases are a match to TRBD2. With the read ending 3 residues before the CDR3 end, the germline J gene is used to fill in that end. CDR1 is SGDLS, CDR2 YYNGEE, per germline. Unmatched junction bases numbered 3, after V lost 0 bases and J lost 1 base. The CDR3 consists of 15 residues.

For this clone: From the germline J gene comes the end of the CDR3, since the read stops 3 residues before it. This rearrangement joins TRBV28 to TRBJ1-1; no reliable D call. This CDR3 comprises 12 residues. Germline CDR1 and CDR2: MDHEN and SYDVKM. Trimming shortened V by 4 bases and J by 0 bases, and 3 bases separated the two germline ends. The CDR3 DNA, read in part, is TGTGCCAGCAGTTCCATGAACACTGAA. This encodes CASSSMNTE. The CDR3 in full is CASSSMNTEAFF. The variable domain in full, with the rest retrieved from reference TRBV28 and TRBJ1-1, is DVKVTQSSRYLVKRTGEKVFLECVQDMDHENMFWYRQDPGLGLRLIYFSYDVKMKEKGDIPEGYSVSREKKERFSLILESASTNQTSMYLCASSSMNTEAFFGQGTRLTVV.

Worth noting for this clone: The CDR3 is cut off 3 residues early in the read; its end comes from the germline J gene. This chain connects TRBV19 to TRBJ2-7; a weak D match, TRBD1 (6 bases). The germline V gene encodes CDR1 LNHDA and CDR2 SQIVND (reference sequence). There are 15 residues in the CDR3. V dropped 9 bases and J dropped 1 base, with 19 bases sitting between them. Partial CDR3 DNA: TGTGCCAGCTCCTGGTCCTGGGGGCCTTCCTACGAG. Protein sequence: CASSWSWGPSYE. From start to end, the CDR3 is CASSWSWGPSYEQYF.

A remark on this clone: Read sequence stops 3 residues before the CDR3 end, and the germline J gene provides the missing end. The chain links TRBV6-1 to TRBJ2-7; D might be TRBD1 (6 bases). Germline-derived CDR1 and CDR2 are MNHNS and SASEGT. CDR3 size: 15 residues. With 4 bases removed from V and 1 base from J, the gap between germline ends came to 14 bases. This CDR3 reads CASSAPPGQSYEQYF. CDR3 DNA, as far as it was read: TGTGCCAGCAGTGCCCCCCCTGGACAGTCCTACGAG.

In regard to this clone: The read finishes 3 residues shy of the CDR3 end, and the germline J gene is used to complete it. The chain uses TRBV2 and TRBJ1-3; D is possibly TRBD1 (5 bases). The CDR3 extends over 15 amino acids. Germline assignment: CDR1 SNHLY and CDR2 FYNNEI. V was clipped by 6 bases and J by 4 bases, with 16 bases between them. Partial CDR3 DNA: TGTGCCAGCAGAACCAAGGGGACTGCGGGAAACACC. Encoded protein: CASRTKGTAGNT. The entire CDR3 protein reads CASRTKGTAGNTIYF.

Concerning this clone itself: Read coverage stops 3 residues before the CDR3 terminus; the germline J gene supplies the remainder. V and J are TRBV7-7 and TRBJ2-5; D is possibly TRBD1 (6 bases). Trimming took 6 bases from V and 2 from J, leaving 16 bases between them. This CDR3 spans 15 amino acids. Germline CDR1 is SSHAT and CDR2 is FNYEAQ (reference sequence). The CDR3 spells CASSNGQQQQETQYF. Partial CDR3 DNA: TGTGCCAGCAGTAATGGACAGCAACAACAAGAGACC.